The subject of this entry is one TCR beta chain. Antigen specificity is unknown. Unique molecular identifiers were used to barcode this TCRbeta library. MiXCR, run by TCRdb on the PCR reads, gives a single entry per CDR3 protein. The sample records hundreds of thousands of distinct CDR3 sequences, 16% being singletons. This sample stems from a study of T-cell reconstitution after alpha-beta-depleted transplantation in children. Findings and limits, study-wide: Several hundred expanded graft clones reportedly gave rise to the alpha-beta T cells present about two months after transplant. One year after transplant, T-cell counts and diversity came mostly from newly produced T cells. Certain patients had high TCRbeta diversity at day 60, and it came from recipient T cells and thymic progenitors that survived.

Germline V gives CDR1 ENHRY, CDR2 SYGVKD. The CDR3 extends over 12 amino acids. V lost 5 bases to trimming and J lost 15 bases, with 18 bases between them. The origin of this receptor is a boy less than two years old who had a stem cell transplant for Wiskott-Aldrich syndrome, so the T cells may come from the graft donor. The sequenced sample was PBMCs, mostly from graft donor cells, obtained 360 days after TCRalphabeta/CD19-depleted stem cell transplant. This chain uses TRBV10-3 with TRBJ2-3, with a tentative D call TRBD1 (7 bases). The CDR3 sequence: CAISQGDSPRYF. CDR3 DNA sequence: TGTGCCATCAGTCAGGGGGACTCACCCAGATATTTT.